One sample yielded the 19 T cell receptor beta chains listed below, sequenced in a study of tissue T cells after allogeneic stem cell transplantation. Sequenced by immunoSEQ multiplex PCR; TCRdb stores in-frame clones only, minus some. This sample has 40,000 to 50,000 clones; around 70% occur once, and the top ten carry roughly 0.59%. The sequenced sample was sorted cells pooled from one or two spleens. Receptors were obtained from a pool of C57BL/6 mice in good health.

With regard to this clone: Gene names are mouse gene names. The observed sequence ends 1 residue before the CDR3 terminus, with the missing tail filled in from the germline J gene. This sequence joins TRBV2 and TRBJ1-2; D is undetermined. There are 14 residues in the CDR3. The germline V and J ends were trimmed by 4 bases and 4 bases, with 13 bases remaining between them. Germline V gene data show CDR1 as LGHNA and CDR2 as YSYQKL. The CDR3 reads CASSPDPGASDYTF. The part of the CDR3 DNA that was read is TGTGCCAGCAGCCCAGACCCGGGAGCCTCCGACTACACC.

Of note for this clone: The gene names here belong to mouse. The read ends 1 residue early relative to the CDR3; the germline J gene fills the gap. V is TRBV19 and J is TRBJ2-5, with 9 bases lining up with TRBD1. The V segment lost 5 bases and the J segment 5 bases; nucleotides outside the gene matches: 3. This CDR3 contains 13 residues. CDR1 and CDR2 (germline): FNHDT, SITEND (reference sequence). This CDR3 is CASSGTGRDTQYF. The sequenced part of the CDR3 DNA is TGTGCCAGCAGCGGGACAGGGAGAGACACCCAGTAC.

In regard to this clone: All gene names here are mouse names. The CDR3 sequence: CASSDAGGGDTQYF. The covered CDR3 bases are TGTGCCAGCAGTGATGCGGGGGGAGGAGACACCCAGTAC. This chain links TRBV13-3 with TRBJ2-5; possible D gene TRBD2, 6 bases. The read ends 1 residue shy of where the CDR3 ends; the end is completed using the germline J gene. CDR3 length: 14 residues. V lost 0 bases and J 5 bases, leaving 10 bases between the germline ends. Germline values: CDR1 NNHDY, CDR2 SYVADS.

For this clone: The genes and germline here are from mouse. The CDR3 end lies 1 residue beyond the end of the read and is filled in from the germline J gene. This rearrangement joins TRBV2 to TRBJ1-1, with 7 bases lining up with TRBD1. V shed 3 bases, J shed 0 bases, and the junction held 1 base outside the gene matches. This CDR3 is built from 14 residues. The germline CDR1 and CDR2 sequences are LGHNA and YSYQKL. The CDR3 sequence is CASSQGQPNTEVFF. The sequenced CDR3 bases are TGTGCCAGCAGCCAGGGACAGCCAAACACAGAAGTCTTC.

Details on this clone: The listed genes are named as in mouse. The DNA ends 1 residue before the CDR3 does, and the rest of the CDR3 is filled in from the germline J gene. The chain combines TRBV26 with TRBJ2-1, with D perhaps TRBD1 (5 bases). V shed 2 bases and J shed 4 bases, with 6 bases lying between them. This CDR3 has 13 amino acids. The germline V gene has CDR1 KGHPV and CDR2 FQNQEV (reference sequence). CDR3 region: CASSLEGYAEQFF. The covered CDR3 bases are TGTGCCAGCAGTCTGGAGGGGTATGCTGAGCAGTTC.

Of note for this clone: Any gene name here is a mouse gene name. Coverage ceases 1 residue before the CDR3 finishes, and the germline J gene fills in the end. V usage is TRBV13-2 and J usage is TRBJ2-5; 8 bases align to TRBD1. The CDR3 extends over 13 amino acids. Germline CDR1 is NNHNN and CDR2 is SYGAGS (reference sequence). The ends lost 3 bases at V and 6 bases at J; junction bases unmatched: 3. The covered CDR3 bases are TGTGCCAGCGGTGGTGGGGACAGGGACACCCAGTAC. It is translated as CASGGGDRDTQY. From start to end, the CDR3 is CASGGGDRDTQYF.

On this clone: Genes and germline come from the mouse. The CDR3 loop reads CASSIGQANSYNSPLYF. Partial CDR3 DNA: TGTGCCAGCAGTATAGGACAGGCTAATTCCTATAATTCGCCCCTCTAC. The chain is built from TRBV19 and TRBJ1-6; TRBD1 is a possible D gene (6 bases). Coverage ceases 1 residue before the CDR3 finishes, and the germline J gene fills in the end. TRBJ1-6 is sorted into the ORF group, with uncertain function. Trimming removed 0 bases at V and 0 bases at J, with 10 bases between. Germline values: CDR1 FNHDT, CDR2 SITEND (reference sequence). CDR3 size: 17 residues.

With regard to this clone: These gene names are mouse names. The covered CDR3 bases are TGTGCCAGCAGTCTCCAGGGAGGCAACTCCGACTACACC. It yields the protein CASSLQGGNSDYT. The whole CDR3 sequence is CASSLQGGNSDYTF. The chain couples TRBV26 to TRBJ1-2; maybe TRBD1 (5 bases). The CDR3 end lies 1 residue beyond the end of the read and is filled in from the germline J gene. Germline lookup yields CDR1 KGHPV and CDR2 FQNQEV (reference sequence). V was pared by 3 bases and J by 2 bases, with 10 bases between. This CDR3 contains 14 residues. Filled out from reference TRBV26 and TRBJ1-2, the complete variable domain reads NSKVIQTPRYLVKGQGQKAKMRCIPEKGHPVVFWYQQNKNNEFKFLINFQNQEVLQQIDMTEKRFSAECPSNSPCSLEIQSSEAGDSALYLCASSLQGGNSDYTFGSGTRLLVI.

This clone was counted a single time. Gene names and germline match the mouse. Sequencing ends 1 residue short of the CDR3 end; the germline J gene provides the rest. The genes are TRBV29 and TRBJ1-6; D remains unclear. TRBJ1-6 is placed among ORFs of uncertain function. CDR3 length: 16 amino acids. Germline CDR1 and CDR2: MSHET and SYDVDS. With 4 bases removed from V and 0 bases from J, the gap between germline ends came to 10 bases. CDR3 sequence reads: CASSSRHNSYNSPLYF. CDR3 bases read: TGTGCTAGCAGTTCTCGACATAATTCCTATAATTCGCCCCTCTAC.

To note about this clone: The gene names here belong to mouse. The CDR3 goes on 1 residue after the read ends, and that part is filled in from the germline J gene. V and J are TRBV3 and TRBJ1-3; D unresolved. Germline-derived CDR1 and CDR2 are SNHLY and FYNGKV (reference sequence). Trimming stripped 4 bases from V and 0 bases from J, with 7 bases between. This CDR3 region has 14 residues. The CDR3 is CASSSTFSGNTLYF. CDR3 bases read: TGTGCCAGCAGCTCGACATTTTCTGGAAATACGCTCTAT.

Note on this clone: The gene symbols are mouse symbols. The CDR3 end lies 1 residue beyond the end of the read and is filled in from the germline J gene. The chain carries TRBV13-2 and TRBJ1-1; D gene unclear. From germline, CDR1 is NNHNN and CDR2 SYGAGS (reference sequence). The germline V and J ends were trimmed by 1 base and 4 bases, with 5 bases remaining between them. This CDR3 has 12 residues. Incomplete CDR3 DNA: TGTGCCAGCGGTGATCGCATCACAGAAGTCTTC. Translating gives CASGDRITEVF. The entire CDR3 sequence reads CASGDRITEVFF.

Remarks on this clone: Gene names and germline match the mouse. The CDR3 DNA, read in part, is TGTGCCAGCAGGGAGACGGGGGGGAGAGAAACGCTGTAT. It encodes CASRETGGRETLY. The CDR3 in full is CASRETGGRETLYF. The chain carries TRBV19 and TRBJ2-3; 7 bases line up with TRBD2. The read falls 1 residue short of the CDR3 end, and the missing part is taken from the germline J gene. Germline-derived CDR1 and CDR2 are FNHDT and SITEND (reference sequence). The CDR3 is 14 amino acids. V dropped 5 bases and J dropped 5; count of bases not matched to a gene: 8.

As to this clone: Gene names are the mouse ones. The CDR3 end is not reached by the read, which stops 1 residue before it; the germline J gene fills it in. V and J are TRBV16 and TRBJ2-3; D is uncertain. Germline V gene data show CDR1 as SGHSA and CDR2 as FRNQAP. V was cut by 5 bases and J by 2 bases, with 5 bases left in between. The CDR3 sequence is 12 residues long. The sequenced CDR3 bases are TGTGCAAGCAGCCAGGTTGCAGAAACGCTGTAT. This gives the protein CASSQVAETLY. From start to end, the CDR3 is CASSQVAETLYF. Full variable domain (rest looked up from reference TRBV16 and TRBJ2-3): NAGVIQTPRHKVTGKGQEATLWCEPISGHSAVFWYRQTIVQGLEFLTYFRNQAPIDDSGMPKERFSAQMPNQSHSTLKIQSTQPQDSAVYLCASSQVAETLYFGSGTRLTVL.

On this clone itself: Genes and germline are mouse. The read stops 1 residue short of the end of the CDR3; the missing end is completed from the germline J gene. V usage is TRBV3 and J usage is TRBJ1-1; D gene unclear. The CDR3 totals 13 residues. Looked up from germline, CDR1 is SNHLY and CDR2 is FYNGKV (reference sequence). Deletions cut 5 bases from V and 2 bases from J, with 9 bases between. The DNA read from the CDR3 is TGTGCCAGCAGCCCCAGCCCCAACACAGAAGTCTTC. It translates to CASSPSPNTEVF. The CDR3 reads in full as CASSPSPNTEVFF.

This clone came up once. Mouse germline and gene names are used. The DNA ends 1 residue before the CDR3 does, and the rest of the CDR3 is filled in from the germline J gene. The chain has TRBV26 and TRBJ2-5; 12 bases align to TRBD1. Trimming took 5 bases from V and 6 from J; bases not matched to a gene: 3. There are 14 residues in the CDR3. CDR1 KGHPV and CDR2 FQNQEV come from the germline V gene (reference sequence). CDR3 protein: CASSGDRGRDTQYF. The sequenced CDR3 bases are TGTGCCAGCAGTGGGGACAGGGGGCGTGACACCCAGTAC.

Comment on this clone: All gene names here are mouse names. Here the CDR3 reads CASGVDRAAETLYF. The sequenced CDR3 bases are TGTGCCAGCGGTGTGGACAGGGCTGCAGAAACGCTGTAT. The chain is built from TRBV13-2 and TRBJ2-3; 8 bases line up with TRBD1. The CDR3 end is not reached by the read, which stops 1 residue before it; the germline J gene fills it in. The CDR3 is 14 residues long. J gave up 2 bases and V 3 bases, and 2 bases lay outside the gene matches. CDR1 and CDR2 (germline): NNHNN, SYGAGS (reference sequence).

In this sample, this clone turned up a few times. Gene names and germline match the mouse. The CDR3 goes on 1 residue after the read ends, and that part is filled in from the germline J gene. The rearrangement links TRBV24 to TRBJ2-7; a possible D gene is TRBD1 (6 bases). V dropped 2 bases and J dropped 5 bases, with 10 bases sitting between them. Germline assignment: CDR1 KGHTA and CDR2 FRNEEI. The CDR3 runs to 13 residues. The covered CDR3 bases are TGTGCCAGCAGTCTGACAGGGTCCCATGAACAGTAC. As protein: CASSLTGSHEQY. The full CDR3 protein reads CASSLTGSHEQYF.

In the case of this clone: Gene names refer to mouse genes. The sequence runs out 1 residue before the end of the CDR3; the remainder is reconstructed from the germline J gene. V usage is TRBV4 and J usage is TRBJ2-5, with unresolved D. The CDR3 has 13 residues. V was trimmed by 4 bases and J by 0 bases, leaving 5 bases between them. Germline assignment: CDR1 LGHDT and CDR2 YNNKQL (reference sequence). Partial CDR3 DNA: TGTGCCAGCAGCTTTTTTAACCAAGACACCCAGTAC. Amino acids: CASSFFNQDTQY. From start to end, the CDR3 is CASSFFNQDTQYF. The whole variable domain, remainder taken from reference TRBV4 and TRBJ2-5, is ETAVFQTPNYHVTQVGNEVSFNCKQTLGHDTMYWYKQDSKKLLKIMFSYNNKQLIVNETVPRRFSPQSSDKAHLNLRIKSVEPEDSAVYLCASSFFNQDTQYFGPGTRLLVL.

To note about this clone: Gene names are the mouse ones. The read comes to an end 1 residue before the CDR3 does, leaving the germline J gene to fill in the end. The chain recombines TRBV31 with TRBJ1-4, with 7 bases matching TRBD1. The CDR3 runs 15 residues. The V gene end was trimmed by 0 bases and the J gene end by 3 bases; junction bases not matched to a gene: 4. CDR1 is GKSSPN, CDR2 SITVG, per germline. CDR3 sequence: CAWSLRQGANERLFF. The sequenced part of the CDR3 DNA is TGTGCCTGGAGTCTAAGGCAGGGGGCCAACGAAAGATTATTT.